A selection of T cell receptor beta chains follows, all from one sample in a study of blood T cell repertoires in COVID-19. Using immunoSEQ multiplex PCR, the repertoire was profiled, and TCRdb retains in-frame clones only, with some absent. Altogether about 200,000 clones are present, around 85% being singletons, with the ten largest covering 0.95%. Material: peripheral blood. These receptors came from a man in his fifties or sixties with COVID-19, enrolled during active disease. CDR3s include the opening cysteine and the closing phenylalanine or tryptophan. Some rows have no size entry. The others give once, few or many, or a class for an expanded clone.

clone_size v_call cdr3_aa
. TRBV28 CATDPYRDNEQFF
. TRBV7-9 CASTTGAHEQYF
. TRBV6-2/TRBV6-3 CASSYSTRLSEYGYTF
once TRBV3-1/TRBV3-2 CASSLVGQGNTEAFF
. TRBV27 CASSFSGGTEAFF
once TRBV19 CASSYTRQGNYGYTF
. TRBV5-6 CASSLRAGYGYTF
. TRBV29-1 CSVLPGTDTQYF
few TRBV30 CAWSVRGSYNSPLHF
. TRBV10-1 CASSLKEQFF
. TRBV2 CASSLKGAETQYF